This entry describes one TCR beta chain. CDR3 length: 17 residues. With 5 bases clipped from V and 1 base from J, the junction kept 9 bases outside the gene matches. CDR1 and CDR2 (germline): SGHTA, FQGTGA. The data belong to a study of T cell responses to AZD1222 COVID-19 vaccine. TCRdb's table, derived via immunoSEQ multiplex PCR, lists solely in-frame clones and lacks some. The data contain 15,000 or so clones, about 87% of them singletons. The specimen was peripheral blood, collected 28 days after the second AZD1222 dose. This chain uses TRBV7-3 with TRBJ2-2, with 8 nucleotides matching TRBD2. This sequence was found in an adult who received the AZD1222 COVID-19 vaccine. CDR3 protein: CASSPSGGGLNTGELFF. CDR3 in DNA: TGTGCCAGCAGCCCCTCTGGCGGGGGGCTGAACACCGGGGAGCTGTTTTTT. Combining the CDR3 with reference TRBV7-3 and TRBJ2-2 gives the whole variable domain GAGVSQTPSNKVTEKGKYVELRCDPISGHTALYWYRQSLGQGPEFLIYFQGTGAADDSGLPNDRFFAVRPEGSVSTLKIQRTERGDSAVYLCASSPSGGGLNTGELFFGEGSRLTVL.